Listed below are T cell receptor beta chains from one sample, sequenced in a study of blood T cell repertoires in COVID-19. The data were produced by immunoSEQ multiplex PCR, yet TCRdb's version contains in-frame clones alone and is incomplete. Here the sample spans some 120,000 clones, about 93% being singletons. The material sequenced was peripheral blood. These receptors were collected from a man aged 45-60 years with COVID-19, enrolled during active disease. Both conserved end residues are part of each CDR3.

CDR3aa: CSVFAGGTDYGYTF; v_gene: TRBV29-1; j_gene: TRBJ1-2
CDR3aa: CASSSGTSGSPYGEQFF; v_gene: TRBV6-2/TRBV6-3; j_gene: TRBJ2-1
CDR3aa: CASMTTQGAKNIQYF; v_gene: TRBV19; j_gene: TRBJ2-4
CDR3aa: CASSVLAGDGSQFF; v_gene: TRBV9; j_gene: TRBJ2-1
CDR3aa: CASSQAGTGGYGYTF; v_gene: TRBV4-1; j_gene: TRBJ1-2
CDR3aa: CASSPQGSSSYNEQFF; v_gene: TRBV9; j_gene: TRBJ2-1
CDR3aa: CASSAIAGTGYYGYTF; v_gene: TRBV9; j_gene: TRBJ1-2
CDR3aa: CASRTEQGYTGELFF; v_gene: TRBV6-5; j_gene: TRBJ2-2
CDR3aa: CASSDSRRDNQPQHF; v_gene: TRBV6-4; j_gene: TRBJ1-5
CDR3aa: CASSYGDIKETQYF; v_gene: TRBV6-5; j_gene: TRBJ2-5
CDR3aa: CASSMGQGAGETQYF; v_gene: TRBV19; j_gene: TRBJ2-5
CDR3aa: CASSPWGSGRSPSEQYF; v_gene: TRBV28; j_gene: TRBJ2-7
CDR3aa: CASSPRTEFNEQYF; v_gene: TRBV18; j_gene: TRBJ2-7
CDR3aa: CASSPLAGVGEQFF; v_gene: TRBV18; j_gene: TRBJ2-1
CDR3aa: CATGTGTGRSEQFF; v_gene: TRBV5-1; j_gene: TRBJ2-1
CDR3aa: CASSPEGLAGSEQYF; v_gene: TRBV3-1/TRBV3-2; j_gene: TRBJ2-7
CDR3aa: CAISEPGQGANSPLHF; v_gene: TRBV10-3; j_gene: TRBJ1-6
CDR3aa: CASSPGGSETQYF; v_gene: TRBV18; j_gene: TRBJ2-5
CDR3aa: CASSLLAANTEAFF; v_gene: TRBV11-2; j_gene: TRBJ1-1
CDR3aa: CASSPRAGFYSYTF; v_gene: TRBV9; j_gene: TRBJ1-2
CDR3aa: CASKGERTSGKTDTQYF; v_gene: TRBV2; j_gene: TRBJ2-3
CDR3aa: CSVDLTPETQYF; v_gene: TRBV29-1; j_gene: TRBJ2-5
CDR3aa: CASSQDLGTGGTGELFF; v_gene: TRBV4-3; j_gene: TRBJ2-2
CDR3aa: CASSPWAATDTQYF; v_gene: TRBV14; j_gene: TRBJ2-3
CDR3aa: CASSQDFAAARETQYF; v_gene: TRBV4-1; j_gene: TRBJ2-5
CDR3aa: CATGGNEQFF; v_gene: TRBV2; j_gene: TRBJ2-1
CDR3aa: CASSLLGEAEKLFF; v_gene: TRBV7-8; j_gene: TRBJ1-4
CDR3aa: CASSQDRELAGVNYNEQFF; v_gene: TRBV4-3; j_gene: TRBJ2-1
CDR3aa: CASSITGERYNTEAFF; v_gene: TRBV19; j_gene: TRBJ1-1
CDR3aa: CATRGTSSVTQYF; v_gene: TRBV24-1; j_gene: TRBJ2-3
CDR3aa: CASSPISDGELFF; v_gene: TRBV7-3; j_gene: TRBJ2-2
CDR3aa: CASSQGQGNHNEQFF; v_gene: TRBV7-6; j_gene: TRBJ2-1
CDR3aa: CASSRGGAKNIQYF; v_gene: TRBV2; j_gene: TRBJ2-4
CDR3aa: CASSRLSGEETQYF; v_gene: TRBV11-2; j_gene: TRBJ2-5
CDR3aa: CASSFAGTGIYGYTF; v_gene: TRBV5-1; j_gene: TRBJ1-2
CDR3aa: CASSDPQGAGDTQYF; v_gene: TRBV6-1; j_gene: TRBJ2-3
CDR3aa: CATTDISGNTIYF; v_gene: TRBV10-3; j_gene: TRBJ1-3
CDR3aa: CASTPSGNNHGYTF; v_gene: TRBV9; j_gene: TRBJ1-2
CDR3aa: CAWRPSFEYEQFF; v_gene: TRBV30; j_gene: TRBJ2-1
CDR3aa: CASSSAGPHYEQYF; v_gene: TRBV7-2; j_gene: TRBJ2-7
CDR3aa: CASSIGDGGRLELFF; v_gene: TRBV19; j_gene: TRBJ1-4
CDR3aa: CASSYAGTSRGWFF; v_gene: TRBV6-2/TRBV6-3; j_gene: TRBJ2-1
CDR3aa: CASSVGTGLTYEQYF; v_gene: TRBV2; j_gene: TRBJ2-7
CDR3aa: CASSTTGTSGFYEQYF; v_gene: TRBV11-2; j_gene: TRBJ2-7
CDR3aa: CASSLEALQGFSYNEQFF; v_gene: TRBV5-8; j_gene: TRBJ2-1
CDR3aa: CASSRGLAGVNEQFF; v_gene: TRBV9; j_gene: TRBJ2-1
CDR3aa: CASSSGTSGRAANEQFF; v_gene: TRBV6-2/TRBV6-3; j_gene: TRBJ2-1
CDR3aa: CASSEAPGQGSTRYF; v_gene: TRBV6-1; j_gene: TRBJ2-7
CDR3aa: CASSTTGTGVYGYTF; v_gene: TRBV19; j_gene: TRBJ1-2
CDR3aa: CASSYSGLAGYNEQFF; v_gene: TRBV6-5; j_gene: TRBJ2-1
CDR3aa: CAWTSTSSKTDTQYF; v_gene: TRBV30; j_gene: TRBJ2-3
CDR3aa: CAISNQGDEKLFF; v_gene: TRBV10-3; j_gene: TRBJ1-4
CDR3aa: CASSDLDKNTEAFF; v_gene: TRBV19; j_gene: TRBJ1-1
CDR3aa: CASSLLANTGELFF; v_gene: TRBV4-1; j_gene: TRBJ2-2
CDR3aa: CASSEARGLAKNIQYF; v_gene: TRBV2; j_gene: TRBJ2-4